The 13 T cell receptor beta chains given below trace back to one sample, sequenced in a study of blood T cell repertoires in COVID-19. TCRdb keeps only in-frame clones here, not all; method: immunoSEQ multiplex PCR. The sample yields over 200,000 clones, 65% to 90% seen once. What was sequenced was peripheral blood. The receptors were sampled from a human donor in a cohort sampled during active COVID-19.

J is TRBJ2-7 and V is TRBV3-1 (or the pseudogene TRBV3-2); 8 nucleotides agree with TRBD1. V was pared by 1 base and J by 0 bases, with 5 bases of the junction left unmatched. In germline, CDR1 is LGHDT, CDR2 YNNKEL (reference sequence). The CDR3 sequence is 16 residues long. As DNA, the CDR3 is TGTGCCAGCAGCCAAGTGAGGACAGGGAGCTCCTACGAGCAGTACTTC. Its protein product is CASSQVRTGSSYEQYF.

The chain has TRBV10-3 and TRBJ2-5, with TRBD2 matching over 10 bases. The germline gives CDR1 ENHRY, CDR2 SYGVKD. The CDR3 contains 17 residues. V shed 2 bases, J shed 4 bases, and the junction held 10 bases outside the gene matches. The CDR3 is CAISEGTSALSGETQYF. CDR3 DNA: TGTGCCATCAGTGAGGGGACTAGCGCCCTATCCGGAGAGACCCAGTACTTC.

The rearrangement joins TRBV18 to TRBJ1-1; TRBD1 aligns across 8 bases. Germline values: CDR1 KGHSH, CDR2 LQKENI. The CDR3 loop spans 17 amino acids. V lost 3 bases to trimming and J lost 1 base; unmatched junction nucleotides: 10. CDR3 in amino acids: CASSPQGAPRRNTEAFF. The CDR3 DNA reads TGTGCCAGCTCACCCCAGGGGGCCCCCCGCCGGAACACTGAAGCTTTCTTT.

The chain has TRBV15 and TRBJ1-4; TRBD1 matches at 7 bases. In germline, CDR1 is LNHNV, CDR2 YYDKDF (reference sequence). V trimming: 3 bases; J trimming: 5 bases; junction bases outside the gene matches: 9. The CDR3 has 16 amino acids. The CDR3 reads CATSSPSTGRNEKLFF. The DNA of the CDR3 is TGTGCCACCAGCAGCCCTTCGACAGGGAGAAATGAAAAACTGTTTTTT. Full variable domain (rest looked up from reference TRBV15 and TRBJ1-4): DAMVIQNPRYQVTQFGKPVTLSCSQTLNHNVMYWYQQKSSQAPKLLFHYYDKDFNNEADTPDNFQSRRPNTSFCFLDIRSPGLGDTAMYLCATSSPSTGRNEKLFFGSGTQLSVL.

The V gene is TRBV14, the J gene TRBJ1-1; 9 bases match TRBD1. V lost 4 bases and J lost 10; bases outside the gene matches: 10. CDR1 SGHDN and CDR2 FVKESK come from the germline V gene. There are 14 residues in the CDR3. CDR3 bases: TGTGCCAGCAGCCCCTGGACAGGGGAGAGAGGAGCTTTCTTT. The encoded protein is CASSPWTGERGAFF.

The chain carries TRBV6-2 or TRBV6-3 and TRBJ2-5; 9 bases match TRBD2. The V and J ends lost 4 bases and 1 base, in that order; junction bases with no gene match: 7. This CDR3 contains 16 residues. Looked up from germline, CDR1 is MNHEY and CDR2 is SVGEGT. In nucleotides, the CDR3 is TGTGCCAGCAGTTCCCGGACTAGCGCTCTCCAAGAGACCCAGTACTTC. Its translation: CASSSRTSALQETQYF.

The chain recombines TRBV27 with TRBJ2-7, with a weak D call TRBD1 (5 bases). CDR3 length: 10 residues. From germline, CDR1 is MNHEY and CDR2 SMNVEV (reference sequence). The V gene lost 5 bases and the J gene lost 6 bases, with 5 bases spanning the gap. The CDR3 DNA follows: TGTGCCAGCAGTAGGGGCGAGCAGTACTTC. This encodes CASSRGEQYF.

This clone has a handful of counts. The chain carries TRBV19 and TRBJ2-7; TRBD2 matches 9 bases. This CDR3 comprises 15 residues. After removal of 5 bases from V and 5 bases from J, the junction contained 10 bases not matched to a gene. CDR1 LNHDA and CDR2 SQIVND come from the germline V gene (reference sequence). CDR3 in amino acids: CASSVGWAGGNEQYF. CDR3 nucleotide sequence: TGTGCCAGTAGTGTCGGCTGGGCGGGAGGGAACGAGCAGTACTTC.

The chain links TRBV30 to TRBJ1-1, with 9 nucleotides matching TRBD1. Unmatched junction bases numbered 3, after V lost 3 bases and J lost 7 bases. CDR1 and CDR2 from the germline V gene are GTSNPN and SVGIG (reference sequence). The CDR3 spans 12 residues. The CDR3 loop is CAWSRDRVEAFF. CDR3 DNA: TGTGCCTGGAGCCGGGACAGGGTTGAAGCTTTCTTT.

This clone was observed at least ten times. The genes are TRBV9 and TRBJ2-7; TRBD1 aligns across 7 bases. The germline gives CDR1 SGDLS, CDR2 YYNGEE. The CDR3 runs to 15 residues. The V segment lost 3 bases and the J segment 2 bases; nucleotides outside the gene matches: 8. The CDR3 bases are TGTGCCAGCAGCGCCCAACAGGGGTCTACCTACGAGCAGTACTTC. This gives the protein CASSAQQGSTYEQYF. The whole variable domain, filled in from reference TRBV9 and TRBJ2-7, reads DSGVTQTPKHLITATGQRVTLRCSPRSGDLSVYWYQQSLDQGLQFLIQYYNGEERAKGNILERFSAQQFPDLHSELNLSSLELGDSALYFCASSAQQGSTYEQYFGPGTRLTVT.

The chain links TRBV7-2 to TRBJ2-7, with D unclear. The CDR3 is 13 amino acids. Trimming pared 6 bases from V and 2 bases from J, leaving 11 bases between. Germline V gives CDR1 SGHTA, CDR2 FQGNSA. CDR3 DNA: TGTGCCAGCAGTCGTACCATAGCCTACGAGCAGTACTTC. Encoded protein: CASSRTIAYEQYF.

The V and J genes are TRBV28 and TRBJ1-4; TRBD1 matches at 11 bases. CDR1 is MDHEN and CDR2 is SYDVKM in the germline V gene. V dropped 5 bases and J dropped 7; count of bases not matched to a gene: 6. The CDR3 is 15 residues long. DNA for the CDR3: TGTGCCAGCAGTCTTAGGACAGGGGGCGGTGAAAAACTGTTTTTT. Protein sequence: CASSLRTGGGEKLFF.

The chain couples TRBV20-1 to TRBJ2-1; D ambiguous. CDR1 and CDR2 (germline): DFQATT, SNEGSKA (reference sequence). Trimming pared 1 base from V and 5 bases from J, leaving 3 bases between. This CDR3 spans 11 amino acids. CDR3 in DNA: TGCAGTGCTAGAGCGGACAATGAGCAGTTCTTC. Protein: CSARADNEQFF.